This is a list of T cell receptor beta chains from one sample in a study of blood T cell repertoires in COVID-19. TCRdb keeps only in-frame clones here, not all; method: immunoSEQ multiplex PCR. The table lists 100,000 or so clones, roughly 85% of them singletons, with around 3.9% in the top ten. Sequenced input: peripheral blood. These receptors all come from a man aged 50-59 years with acute or convalescent COVID-19. Both conserved end residues are part of each CDR3. A D gene is named only where the DNA matches it firmly. Some rows mark clone size as missing; the rest say once, few, many or name a class of expanded clone.

j_gene: TRBJ1-2; v_gene: TRBV2; abundance: few; d_gene: NA; CDR3nt: TGTGCCAGCACCGAGGTGGTTTTTAGCTATGGCTACACCTTC; CDR3aa: CASTEVVFSYGYTF
j_gene: TRBJ2-7; v_gene: TRBV4-1; abundance: NA; d_gene: NA; CDR3nt: TGCGCCAGCAGCCAAGCGGCACTAGTCACCTACGAGCAGTACTTC; CDR3aa: CASSQAALVTYEQYF
j_gene: TRBJ2-2; v_gene: TRBV2; abundance: NA; d_gene: NA; CDR3nt: TGTGCCAGCCGATCTAGCTTCACGACCGGGGAGCTGTTTTTT; CDR3aa: CASRSSFTTGELFF
j_gene: TRBJ2-7; v_gene: TRBV2; abundance: NA; d_gene: TRBD2; CDR3nt: TGTGCCAGCAGTGCTATAGCGGGCTCCTACGAGCAGTACTTC; CDR3aa: CASSAIAGSYEQYF
j_gene: TRBJ2-7; v_gene: TRBV29-1; abundance: NA; d_gene: TRBD1; CDR3nt: TGCAGCGTTGAAAGACAGGGGGAGTACGAGCAGTACTTC; CDR3aa: CSVERQGEYEQYF
j_gene: TRBJ1-4; v_gene: TRBV3-1/TRBV3-2; abundance: NA; d_gene: TRBD1; CDR3nt: TGTGCCAGCAGCCTTTCCCTGGGACAGGGCCAAGAAAAACTGTTTTTT; CDR3aa: CASSLSLGQGQEKLFF
j_gene: TRBJ1-6; v_gene: TRBV4-2; abundance: medium-sized; d_gene: NA; CDR3nt: TGTGCCAGCAGCCAACACAATAATTCACCCCTCCACTTT; CDR3aa: CASSQHNNSPLHF
j_gene: TRBJ2-5; v_gene: TRBV5-4; abundance: NA; d_gene: NA; CDR3nt: TGTGCCAGCAGCCCCGGACTACTCGGGGAGACCCAGTACTTC; CDR3aa: CASSPGLLGETQYF
j_gene: TRBJ2-1; v_gene: TRBV30; abundance: few; d_gene: TRBD2; CDR3nt: TGTGCCTCGAGCGGACTAGCGCTAAATGAGCAGTTCTTC; CDR3aa: CASSGLALNEQFF
j_gene: TRBJ2-3; v_gene: TRBV19; abundance: NA; d_gene: TRBD2; CDR3nt: TGTGCCAGTAGTTCGTCGGTAGCGGGAGTGGGTACAGATACGCAGTATTTT; CDR3aa: CASSSSVAGVGTDTQYF
j_gene: TRBJ1-2; v_gene: TRBV5-1; abundance: NA; d_gene: TRBD1; CDR3nt: TGCGCCACCGGAACAGGGGGCAATGGCTACACCTTC; CDR3aa: CATGTGGNGYTF
j_gene: TRBJ1-2; v_gene: TRBV7-8; abundance: NA; d_gene: TRBD1; CDR3nt: TGTGCCAGCAGCTTCCTACAGGGGTTAGCTAACTATGGCTACACCTTC; CDR3aa: CASSFLQGLANYGYTF
j_gene: TRBJ2-5; v_gene: TRBV11-3; abundance: NA; d_gene: TRBD1; CDR3nt: TGTGCCAGCAGCAGGGGACAGGGTGACCAAGAGACCCAGTACTTC; CDR3aa: CASSRGQGDQETQYF
j_gene: TRBJ1-5; v_gene: TRBV27; abundance: NA; d_gene: TRBD1; CDR3nt: TGTGCCAGCAGTGTCTCCGGGACAGGGTTCAATCAGCCCCAGCATTTT; CDR3aa: CASSVSGTGFNQPQHF
j_gene: TRBJ2-1; v_gene: TRBV12-5; abundance: NA; d_gene: NA; CDR3nt: TGTGCTAGTGGTAGACTCCTGGACTTACCCTACAATGAGCAGTTCTTC; CDR3aa: CASGRLLDLPYNEQFF
j_gene: TRBJ2-1; v_gene: TRBV30; abundance: NA; d_gene: TRBD1; CDR3nt: TGTGCCTGGAGTGCTAAGACAGGGCTTGGGGATGAGCAGTTCTTC; CDR3aa: CAWSAKTGLGDEQFF
j_gene: TRBJ1-3; v_gene: TRBV25-1; abundance: NA; d_gene: NA; CDR3nt: TGTGCCAGCAGTGAATCAGTAAACACCATATATTTT; CDR3aa: CASSESVNTIYF
j_gene: TRBJ2-7; v_gene: TRBV27; abundance: few; d_gene: NA; CDR3nt: TGTGCCAGCAGTACAGGGTTGTCATCCGAGCAGTACTTC; CDR3aa: CASSTGLSSEQYF
j_gene: TRBJ2-5; v_gene: TRBV3-1/TRBV3-2; abundance: NA; d_gene: NA; CDR3nt: TGTGCCAGCAGCCTCGGGATGGAGACCCAGTACTTC; CDR3aa: CASSLGMETQYF
j_gene: TRBJ2-1; v_gene: TRBV24-1; abundance: NA; d_gene: NA; CDR3nt: TGTGCCACCAGTGATGAACCCCCGTCGGGTGAGCAGTTCTTC; CDR3aa: CATSDEPPSGEQFF
j_gene: TRBJ1-5; v_gene: TRBV19; abundance: NA; d_gene: NA; CDR3nt: TGTGCCAGTAGTATAGAACAGGTTAATCAGCCCCAGCATTTT; CDR3aa: CASSIEQVNQPQHF
j_gene: TRBJ1-5; v_gene: TRBV28; abundance: NA; d_gene: NA; CDR3nt: TGTGCCAGCAGTTTCGTCGACAGCCTTAATCAGCCCCAGCATTTT; CDR3aa: CASSFVDSLNQPQHF
j_gene: TRBJ2-1; v_gene: TRBV9; abundance: once; d_gene: NA; CDR3nt: TGTGCCAGCAGCGTCGCTGGCCCGAGGGACAATGAGCAGTTCTTC; CDR3aa: CASSVAGPRDNEQFF
j_gene: TRBJ2-1; v_gene: TRBV18; abundance: NA; d_gene: TRBD1; CDR3nt: TGTGCCAGCTCACCAGTATATGGGACAGGGGTCGCAGAGCAGTTCTTC; CDR3aa: CASSPVYGTGVAEQFF
j_gene: TRBJ1-4; v_gene: TRBV25-1; abundance: NA; d_gene: TRBD1; CDR3nt: TGTGCCAGCAGTCGTATGGCAGGGGGTGGAGAAAAACTGTTTTTT; CDR3aa: CASSRMAGGGEKLFF
j_gene: TRBJ2-3; v_gene: TRBV3-1/TRBV3-2; abundance: NA; d_gene: NA; CDR3nt: TGTGCCAGCAGCCAAACTAGCAAGGCAGATACGCAGTATTTT; CDR3aa: CASSQTSKADTQYF
j_gene: TRBJ1-5; v_gene: TRBV30; abundance: NA; d_gene: NA; CDR3nt: TGTGCCTGGAGAACAGGCCGTTCCCGGTCGCCCCAGCATTTT; CDR3aa: CAWRTGRSRSPQHF
j_gene: TRBJ1-2; v_gene: TRBV27; abundance: once; d_gene: NA; CDR3nt: TGTGCCAGCAGTTTCGGGGGGTGGGATCGGGAGGGCTACACCTTC; CDR3aa: CASSFGGWDREGYTF
j_gene: TRBJ2-1; v_gene: TRBV18; abundance: NA; d_gene: TRBD2; CDR3nt: TGTGCCAGCTCACCACCGAGCAGCGGGAGCTCCTACAATGAGCAGTTCTTC; CDR3aa: CASSPPSSGSSYNEQFF
j_gene: TRBJ1-2; v_gene: TRBV29-1; abundance: NA; d_gene: NA; CDR3nt: TGCAGCGTTGAGGGTGTTGGGCAGAAAAATGGCTACACCTTC; CDR3aa: CSVEGVGQKNGYTF
j_gene: TRBJ2-7; v_gene: TRBV7-6; abundance: NA; d_gene: NA; CDR3nt: TGTGCCAGCAGCAAACAGGGATCCCAGGGGACCTACGAGCAGTACTTC; CDR3aa: CASSKQGSQGTYEQYF
j_gene: TRBJ1-1; v_gene: TRBV7-9; abundance: NA; d_gene: NA; CDR3nt: TGTGCCAGCACCTCCCAGCAGGGTACTGAAGCTTTCTTT; CDR3aa: CASTSQQGTEAFF
j_gene: TRBJ2-1; v_gene: TRBV19; abundance: NA; d_gene: TRBD2; CDR3nt: TGTGCCAGTAGTATCACTAGCGGGGCGTACAATGAGCAGTTCTTC; CDR3aa: CASSITSGAYNEQFF
j_gene: TRBJ2-3; v_gene: TRBV27; abundance: NA; d_gene: NA; CDR3nt: TGTGCCAGCAAGCTCCGATATACGCAGTATTTT; CDR3aa: CASKLRYTQYF
j_gene: TRBJ1-1; v_gene: TRBV9; abundance: NA; d_gene: NA; CDR3nt: TGTGCCAGCAGCCCCCACCTGGGGGGGAACACTGAAGCTTTCTTT; CDR3aa: CASSPHLGGNTEAFF
j_gene: TRBJ2-7; v_gene: TRBV7-9; abundance: NA; d_gene: TRBD1; CDR3nt: TGTGCCAGCAGCTCTCCGGGACAGGGGTTCTACGAGCAGTACTTC; CDR3aa: CASSSPGQGFYEQYF
j_gene: TRBJ2-3; v_gene: TRBV27; abundance: NA; d_gene: TRBD2; CDR3nt: TGTGCCAGCAGCTATACTAGCGGGATGGGGGCAGATACGCAGTATTTT; CDR3aa: CASSYTSGMGADTQYF
j_gene: TRBJ1-5; v_gene: TRBV27; abundance: NA; d_gene: NA; CDR3nt: TGTGCCAGCAGTCGTCGGCAGGGTCAGCCCCAGCATTTT; CDR3aa: CASSRRQGQPQHF
j_gene: TRBJ2-3; v_gene: TRBV11-3; abundance: NA; d_gene: NA; CDR3nt: TGTGCCAGCAGTTATGAGGGGGGGGCAGATACGCAGTATTTT; CDR3aa: CASSYEGGADTQYF
j_gene: TRBJ2-5; v_gene: TRBV19; abundance: NA; d_gene: TRBD1; CDR3nt: TGTGCCAGTAGTCCCGGGGAGACAGGGCGGGAGACCCAGTACTTC; CDR3aa: CASSPGETGRETQYF
j_gene: TRBJ2-7; v_gene: TRBV2; abundance: NA; d_gene: NA; CDR3nt: TGTGCCAGCAGTGCTTCAGCGTCCTACGAGCAGTACTTC; CDR3aa: CASSASASYEQYF
j_gene: TRBJ1-1; v_gene: TRBV15; abundance: NA; d_gene: TRBD1; CDR3nt: TGTGCCACCAGCAGAGAACAGGGGCGGGTAGCTTTCTTT; CDR3aa: CATSREQGRVAFF
j_gene: TRBJ1-2; v_gene: TRBV6-5; abundance: NA; d_gene: TRBD1; CDR3nt: TGTGCCAGCAGCCTCGACAGGGAGTACGGCTACACCTTC; CDR3aa: CASSLDREYGYTF
j_gene: TRBJ2-5; v_gene: TRBV7-6; abundance: NA; d_gene: NA; CDR3nt: TGTGCCAGCAGCTTAGTGCAGGGCGTCGGATCGGAGACCCAGTACTTC; CDR3aa: CASSLVQGVGSETQYF
j_gene: TRBJ2-5; v_gene: TRBV5-1; abundance: NA; d_gene: TRBD2; CDR3nt: TGCGCCAGCAGCTCGGGGGGACTCCAAGAGACCCAGTACTTC; CDR3aa: CASSSGGLQETQYF